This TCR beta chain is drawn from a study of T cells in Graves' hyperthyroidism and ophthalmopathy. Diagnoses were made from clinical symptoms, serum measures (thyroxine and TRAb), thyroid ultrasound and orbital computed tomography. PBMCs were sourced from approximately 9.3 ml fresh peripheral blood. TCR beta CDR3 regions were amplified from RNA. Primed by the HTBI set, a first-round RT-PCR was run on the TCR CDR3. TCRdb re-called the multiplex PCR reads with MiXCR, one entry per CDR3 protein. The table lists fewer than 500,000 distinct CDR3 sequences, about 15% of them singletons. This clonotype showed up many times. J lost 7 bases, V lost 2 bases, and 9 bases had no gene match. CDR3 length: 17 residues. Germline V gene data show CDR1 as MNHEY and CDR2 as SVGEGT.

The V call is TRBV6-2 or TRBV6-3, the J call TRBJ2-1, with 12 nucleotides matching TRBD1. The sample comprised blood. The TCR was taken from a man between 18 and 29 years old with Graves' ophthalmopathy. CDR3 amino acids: CASSYIAGQGAPNEQFF. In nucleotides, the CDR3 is TGTGCCAGCAGTTACATTGCGGGACAGGGGGCTCCTAATGAGCAGTTCTTC.